This T cell receptor (beta chain) originates from a study of blood T cell repertoires in COVID-19. About the study: PBMCs, B-cell-depleted T cells, or T cells were the source of the cDNA or gDNA that made up the material.

Authors' data handling: Researchers report that nucleated cell counts were estimated from reference gene primer amplification. Assay: immunoSEQ multiplex PCR; the TCRdb copy retains only in-frame clones and omits some. V and J calls and clone size are as listed in that table; D and trimming were resolved from the DNA. The table includes about 240,000 clones, 82% detected once. In regard to this clone: Other nucleotide sequences in the sample specify the same CDR3.

CDR3 size: 14 residues. In germline, CDR1 is SGHRS, CDR2 YFSETQ. Trimming cost V 0 bases and J 5 bases; bases outside gene matches: 4. Sequencing was done on a sample of peripheral blood. The sequence was collected from an older woman with acute or convalescent COVID-19. The V and J genes are TRBV5-1 and TRBJ1-1, with TRBD1 matching over 7 bases. As DNA, the CDR3 is TGCGCCAGCAGCTTGGGACAGGGCGGAACTGAAGCTTTCTTT. As protein: CASSLGQGGTEAFF.